This T cell receptor (beta chain) was retrieved from a study of stem cell transplantation in POMP-related autoinflammatory disease. Study context: Pre-transplant patients had naive-skewed CD4+ T cells and few CD8+ T cells.

In the case of this clone: Antigen: not known.

The study's findings and limits: Across all analyzed T-cell subsets, patients with PRAID tended toward reduced diversity and increased clonality.

Only in-frame clones appear in the TCRdb table, and some are missing; sequencing was by immunoSEQ multiplex PCR. The sample contains about 32,000 clones, 85% to 90% of which appear only once. The CDR3 is made up of 14 amino acids. Germline CDR1 reads MNHNS; CDR2 reads SASEGT. V lost 3 bases, J lost 6 bases, and 5 bases stayed unmatched. The chain couples TRBV6-1 to TRBJ2-3; 8 positions match TRBD1. The TCR sequence derives from a human donor with POMP-related autoinflammation and immune dysregulation (PRAID). The sequencing used CD4+ T cells from PBMCs, collected before stem cell transplantation. DNA of the CDR3: TGTGCCAGCAGTGAGCAGGGGGCGGGGGATACGCAGTATTTT. It translates to CASSEQGAGDTQYF.